Listed below are T cell receptor beta chains from one sample, sequenced in a study of human T cells and chemical hapten exposure. TCRdb re-derived calls from the RACE reads in MiXCR, one entry per CDR3 protein. The data contain about 68,000 distinct CDR3 sequences, 10% to 11% of them singletons. The sequencing here drew on whole blood, taken in connection with sensitization to the hapten diphenylcyclopropenone (DPC). The receptors here all came from a woman aged 45-59 years with alopecia areata. Some clones in this sample may be carry-over from other donors' samples. Each CDR3 is given with its conserved first and last residue. Each record gives: clone size, D gene, J gene, V gene, CDR3 DNA, CDR3 protein. The D gene is left open where the match is weak. The listing skips clone size in some rows; elsewhere it reads once, few, many or a size class.

few | TRBD2 | TRBJ2-3 | TRBV5-1 | TGCGCCAGCACCGAAGCGGGGAGGGCCGCAGATACGCAGTATTTT | CASTEAGRAADTQYF
many | . | TRBJ2-5 | TRBV7-2 | TGTGCCAGCAGCCTGACCATGGAGACCCAGTACTTC | CASSLTMETQYF
. | . | TRBJ1-1 | TRBV7-9 | TGTGCCAGCAGCCGCCTATTGGCGGTGTCGAACACTGAAGCTTTCTTT | CASSRLLAVSNTEAFF
. | . | TRBJ2-2 | TRBV7-6 | TGTGCCAGCAGCTCAGGGACTCCGCTAACCGGGGAGCTGTTTTTT | CASSSGTPLTGELFF
. | TRBD1 | TRBJ2-7 | TRBV7-9 | TGTGCCAGCAGCTTAGGAACAGGGGGCGGCTACGAGCAGTACTTC | CASSLGTGGGYEQYF
. | . | TRBJ1-1 | TRBV20-1 | TGCAGTGCCCTGCAGAACACTGAAGCTTTCTTT | CSALQNTEAFF
medium-sized | . | TRBJ2-1 | TRBV29-1 | TGCAGCGTCGGAGGGGCCGGGACCTACAATGAGCAGTTCTTC | CSVGGAGTYNEQFF
. | . | TRBJ2-3 | TRBV7-9 | TGTGCCAGCAGCTTTCCCCGGGATACGCAGTATTTT | CASSFPRDTQYF
many | . | TRBJ2-1 | TRBV7-2 | TGTGCCAGCAGCTCTCTAAGCAGGGGAGGCTACAATGAGCAGTTCTTC | CASSSLSRGGYNEQFF
many | TRBD2 | TRBJ2-3 | TRBV29-1 | TGCAGCGCCAGGACTAGCGGCAGTGGTACAGATACGCAGTATTTT | CSARTSGSGTDTQYF
. | . | TRBJ2-5 | TRBV21-1 | TGTGCCAGCAGCACGCGGACAGGAGGGGGGTCGGTGTACTTC | CASSTRTGGGSVYF
many | . | TRBJ2-3 | TRBV3-1 | TGTGCCAGCAGCCCCGACTCCCGTTGGGGAGATACGCAGTATTTT | CASSPDSRWGDTQYF
. | TRBD2 | TRBJ2-1 | TRBV7-9 | TGTGCCAGCAGCTTAGCGGCTAGCGGGGGAGACAATGAGCAGTTCTTC | CASSLAASGGDNEQFF
few | TRBD2 | TRBJ2-3 | TRBV11-1 | TGTGCCAGCAGCTTAGTACCGGGGGGGCTGACAGATACGCAGTATTTT | CASSLVPGGLTDTQYF
few | TRBD2 | TRBJ2-5 | TRBV9 | TGTGCCAGCAGCTCCCTAGCGGGGGGGCAGACCCAGTACTTC | CASSSLAGGQTQYF
many | . | TRBJ2-7 | TRBV6-2/TRBV6-3 | TGTGCCAGCCAGAGGTTTGCGACGACCTACGAGCAGTACTTC | CASQRFATTYEQYF
. | . | TRBJ1-2 | TRBV28 | TGTGCCAGCAGTTTAGGGCGAGCTAACTATGGCTACACCTTC | CASSLGRANYGYTF
. | . | TRBJ2-3 | TRBV7-2 | TGTGCCAGCAGCTTAGGGGGCGGGGCGAGCACAGATACGCAGTATTTT | CASSLGGGASTDTQYF
many | TRBD1 | TRBJ1-4 | TRBV29-1 | TGCAGCGGCGGGACAGTAGCAGGAGAAAAACTGTTTTTT | CSGGTVAGEKLFF
many | . | TRBJ1-1 | TRBV9 | TGTGCCAGCAGCGTATCTGAATACACTGAAGCTTTCTTT | CASSVSEYTEAFF
medium-sized | . | TRBJ2-3 | TRBV7-9 | TGTGCCAGCAGTCCAGTTGGGGGAGATACGCAGTATTTT | CASSPVGGDTQYF
. | . | TRBJ1-2 | TRBV29-1 | TGCAGCGTCCTCCCAGGGCCTAACTATGGCTACACCTTC | CSVLPGPNYGYTF
many | . | TRBJ2-4 | TRBV4-2 | TGTGCCAGCAGCCAAGGAGGGCCCAAAAACATTCAGTACTTC | CASSQGGPKNIQYF
many | . | TRBJ1-4 | TRBV7-9 | TGTGCCAGCAGCTTCGGTTTGGAAAAACTGTTTTTT | CASSFGLEKLFF
many | . | TRBJ1-4 | TRBV6-5 | TGTGCCAGCAGTTACAGCACTAATGAAAAACTGTTTTTT | CASSYSTNEKLFF
. | TRBD2 | TRBJ2-1 | TRBV12-3/TRBV12-4 | TGTGCCAGCGGGAAGGGACTAGCGGGGGCTAGCTCCTACAATGAGCAGTTCTTC | CASGKGLAGASSYNEQFF
many | TRBD2 | TRBJ2-1 | TRBV11-2 | TGTGCCAGCAGCTTATTGGCTAGCGGGAGCCCCTACAATGAGCAGTTCTTC | CASSLLASGSPYNEQFF
few | . | TRBJ2-1 | TRBV2 | TGTGCCAGCAGTGCTGGAGGGGGGGGATACAATGAGCAGTTCTTC | CASSAGGGGYNEQFF
many | TRBD2 | TRBJ2-7 | TRBV18 | TGTGCCAGCTCACCAAGGGCTGTACGGGAGGGCCGCCCCTACGAGCAGTACTTC | CASSPRAVREGRPYEQYF
few | . | TRBJ1-2 | TRBV12-3/TRBV12-4 | TGTGCCAGCAGTTTAAGCGTTAAGACCTACACCTTC | CASSLSVKTYTF
many | . | TRBJ1-1 | TRBV12-5 | TGTGCTAGTGGTTTGGGTGTCCGGGTCGAGGTATCTGAAGCTTTCTTT | CASGLGVRVEVSEAFF
few | TRBD1 | TRBJ2-7 | TRBV7-2 | TGTGCCAGCAGAGTATACGGACAGGGGGACGAGCAGTACTTC | CASRVYGQGDEQYF
. | . | TRBJ2-5 | TRBV6-2/TRBV6-3 | TGTGCCAGCAGGGGCTGGGTCAACCAAGAGACCCAGTACTTC | CASRGWVNQETQYF
. | TRBD2 | TRBJ2-4 | TRBV6-5 | TGTGCCAGCAGGCGCGGGGGGGCTTCCGAAAACATTCAGTACTTC | CASRRGGASENIQYF
few | . | TRBJ1-2 | TRBV30 | TGTGCCTGGAGTGGCCCCCAAAGGGTAACGGGCTATGGCTACACCTTC | CAWSGPQRVTGYGYTF
. | . | TRBJ2-1 | TRBV6-5 | TGTGCCAGCGCAATGAGGACTATACAGTTCTTC | CASAMRTIQFF
. | TRBD2 | TRBJ2-5 | TRBV6-6 | TGTGCCAGCACCGGGACTAGCAGGTTCGAGACCCAGTACTTC | CASTGTSRFETQYF
. | . | TRBJ1-5 | TRBV7-2 | TGTGCCAGCAGCTTAGCCCCTCAGGGGACACAGCCCCAGCATTTT | CASSLAPQGTQPQHF
few | . | TRBJ1-5 | TRBV19 | TGTGCCAGTAGTACCCGGACGGAGGGAAATCAGCCCCAGCATTTT | CASSTRTEGNQPQHF
few | TRBD1 | TRBJ1-5 | TRBV18 | TGTGCCAGCTCACCACCGCCGGGACAGACCCTCTATAGCAATCAGCCCCAGCATTTT | CASSPPPGQTLYSNQPQHF
many | . | TRBJ2-7 | TRBV2 | TGTGCCAGCAGGAGACAGCTACCGAGCTCCTACGAGCAGTACTTC | CASRRQLPSSYEQYF
. | . | TRBJ2-7 | TRBV12-3/TRBV12-4 | TGTGCCAGCAGTCTCGTGGAAGGCAACGAGCAGTACTTC | CASSLVEGNEQYF
. | TRBD1 | TRBJ2-7 | TRBV28 | TGTGCCAGCACCTCTCGCCGGGGACAGGGCTCTTCCGAGCAGTACTTC | CASTSRRGQGSSEQYF
few | TRBD1 | TRBJ1-2 | TRBV27 | TGTGCCAGCAGTAGAACAGGGGCTGGCTACACCTTC | CASSRTGAGYTF
few | . | TRBJ2-5 | TRBV7-7 | TGTGCCAGCAGCTTAGCGCAAGGGACGGCGTCCGGGAAGACCCAGTACTTC | CASSLAQGTASGKTQYF
. | . | TRBJ2-4 | TRBV7-2 | TGTGCCAGCAGCTCACAGCATATAGCCAAAAACATTCAGTACTTC | CASSSQHIAKNIQYF
. | TRBD1 | TRBJ1-5 | TRBV2 | TGTGCCAGCAACGATGGGGGGGACAGGACCCAGCCCCAGCATTTT | CASNDGGDRTQPQHF
. | . | TRBJ2-7 | TRBV3-1 | TGTGCCAGCAGCAGATTCTACGAGCAGTACTTC | CASSRFYEQYF
many | . | TRBJ1-1 | TRBV29-1 | TGCAGCGTTGATTCCCCGACTGAAGCTTTCTTT | CSVDSPTEAFF